What follows are 32 T cell receptor beta chains derived from one specimen sequenced in a study of cytomegalovirus exposure and HLA in healthy donors. PCR primers comprised 60 Vbeta and 13 Jbeta primers. Sequenced by immunoSEQ multiplex PCR; TCRdb stores in-frame clones only, minus some. The table shows some 150,000 clones, with roughly three quarters occurring only once. The sequenced sample consisted of PBMCs. These receptors all stem from a male donor in good health and CMV-seronegative.

This chain links TRBV7-6 with TRBJ1-2, with TRBD1 as a possible D gene (6 bases). This CDR3 spans 16 amino acids. Per the germline V gene, CDR1 is SGHVS and CDR2 is FNYEAQ. Trimming cost V 5 bases and J 3 bases, with 19 bases left between them. The CDR3 coding sequence is TGTGCCAGCAGCCGGACAGCGTCAAGGGAGTACTATGGCTACACCTTC. Translation gives CASSRTASREYYGYTF. Together with reference TRBV7-6 and TRBJ1-2, the CDR3 gives the full variable domain: GAGVSQSPRYKVTKRGQDVALRCDPISGHVSLYWYRQALGQGPEFLTYFNYEAQQDKSGLPNDRFSAERPEGSISTLTIQRTEQRDSAMYRCASSRTASREYYGYTFGSGTRLTVV.

This chain links TRBV29-1 with TRBJ2-5, with D hard to call. This CDR3 is 11 amino acids long. The V and J ends lost 2 bases and 4 bases respectively, with 5 bases between them. Germline CDR1 SQVTM, CDR2 ANQGSEA. Here the CDR3 DNA reads TGCAGCGTTGAAACTGGAGAGACCCAGTACTTC. Translated, it gives CSVETGETQYF.

This clone was seen just once. The V and J genes are TRBV4-1 and TRBJ2-1; 9 bases fit TRBD1. From germline, CDR1 is MGHRA and CDR2 YSYEKL. The ends lost 4 bases at V and 6 bases at J; junction bases unmatched: 4. This CDR3 region has 14 residues. This chain's CDR3 is CASSPTDRGNEQFF. Here the CDR3 DNA reads TGCGCCAGCAGCCCTACGGACAGGGGCAATGAGCAGTTCTTC.

The chain couples TRBV7-2 to TRBJ1-2, with 7 bases lining up with TRBD1. Per germline, CDR1 SGHTA and CDR2 FQGNSA. This CDR3 has 14 amino acids. J gave up 2 bases and V 2 bases, and 2 bases lay outside the gene matches. The CDR3 DNA is TGTGCCAGCAGCTTATCGACAGGGAACTATGGCTACACCTTC. It yields the protein CASSLSTGNYGYTF.

This clone was picked up one time. The CDR3 DNA reads as TGTGCCTGGAGTAGACCGCCGGGACAGGGGGTTGAAAAACTGTTTTTT. This encodes CAWSRPPGQGVEKLFF. The chain recombines TRBV30 with TRBJ1-4, with 11 positions matching TRBD1. J gave up 7 bases and V 2 bases, and 9 bases lay outside the gene matches. CDR3 length: 16 residues. CDR1 GTSNPN and CDR2 SVGIG come from the germline V gene (reference sequence).

Turning to this clone: Relative to the germline gene, one junction end is altered; a read error may explain this. This chain connects TRBV7-7 to TRBJ2-3, with 10 positions matching TRBD2. This CDR3 region has 15 residues. CDR1 SSHAT and CDR2 FNYEAQ come from the germline V gene (reference sequence). CDR3 in amino acids: CASSLSAGGPDTQYF. The CDR3 DNA sequence: TGTGCTAGCAGCTTATCAGCGGGGGGGCCAGATACGCAGTATTTT.

This chain links TRBV5-8 with TRBJ2-3, with 8 bases aligning to TRBD1. Germline-derived CDR1 and CDR2 are SGHTS and YDEGEE. The ends lost 4 bases at V and 0 bases at J; junction bases unmatched: 1. This CDR3 spans 14 amino acids. The CDR3 region has the DNA TGTGCCAGCAGCCGGACAGGGAGCACAGATACGCAGTATTTT. Translation gives CASSRTGSTDTQYF.

The chain combines TRBV28 with TRBJ2-1; D not certain. Germline lookup yields CDR1 MDHEN and CDR2 SYDVKM. Trimming stripped 8 bases from V and 1 base from J, with 15 bases between. This CDR3 has 15 residues. The CDR3, as DNA: TGTGCCAGCGCCACCCTGTCACTGTCCTACAATGAGCAGTTCTTC. It specifies CASATLSLSYNEQFF.

This clone was recorded a few times. The gene calls are TRBV10-3 and TRBJ2-3, with D possibly TRBD2 on 6 matching bases. Germline V gene lookup returns CDR1 ENHRY and CDR2 SYGVKD. The V gene lost 6 bases and the J gene lost 2 bases, with 9 bases spanning the gap. The CDR3 is 13 amino acids. CDR3 DNA: TGTGCCATCAGACGGGAGTACACAGATACGCAGTATTTT. This translates into CAIRREYTDTQYF.

This rearrangement joins TRBV2 to TRBJ2-2; D is ambiguous. This CDR3 has 13 residues. Trimming left V 4 bases short and J 5 bases short, with 8 bases between. Germline values: CDR1 SNHLY, CDR2 FYNNEI. CDR3 sequence: CASSVARTGELFF. CDR3 in DNA: TGTGCCAGCAGTGTGGCGAGGACCGGGGAGCTGTTTTTT.

This clone was seen a few times. The V gene is TRBV5-4, the J gene TRBJ1-4, with a possible D match to TRBD1 (6 bases). Germline CDR1 is SGHNT and CDR2 is YYREEE (reference sequence). The CDR3 contains 14 residues. With 3 bases removed from V and 8 bases from J, the gap between germline ends came to 14 bases. The CDR3 sequence: CASSWWTAREKLFF. Here the CDR3 DNA reads TGTGCCAGCAGCTGGTGGACAGCTAGGGAAAAACTGTTTTTT.

The chain employs TRBV27 and TRBJ1-5; 7 positions match TRBD1. The germline gives CDR1 MNHEY, CDR2 SMNVEV (reference sequence). This CDR3 spans 13 amino acids. The V gene end was trimmed by 5 bases and the J gene end by 2 bases; junction bases not matched to a gene: 0. The chain's CDR3 is CASSQGGNQPQHF. CDR3 DNA sequence: TGTGCCAGCAGTCAGGGGGGCAATCAGCCCCAGCATTTT.

This clone has only a few counts. The chain employs TRBV28 and TRBJ1-4, with a possible D match to TRBD1 (5 bases). This CDR3 spans 15 amino acids. CDR1 MDHEN and CDR2 SYDVKM come from the germline V gene. The V gene lost 6 bases and the J gene lost 5 bases, with 16 bases spanning the gap. The CDR3 sequence is CASRMQAGRNEKLFF. CDR3 DNA: TGTGCCAGCAGGATGCAGGCAGGGCGAAATGAAAAACTGTTTTTT.

This chain connects TRBV27 to TRBJ2-5, with D perhaps matching TRBD1 (6 bases). Trimming cost V 5 bases and J 5 bases, with 15 bases left between them. The CDR3 is made up of 14 amino acids. Germline lookup yields CDR1 MNHEY and CDR2 SMNVEV (reference sequence). The CDR3 DNA follows: TGTGCCAGCAGTGATCGGGACACCGGGGAGACCCAGTACTTC. Its translation: CASSDRDTGETQYF.

The rearrangement uses TRBV5-4 and TRBJ1-5, with D perhaps TRBD1 (6 bases). Germline V gene lookup returns CDR1 SGHNT and CDR2 YYREEE (reference sequence). The CDR3 runs 13 residues. Trimming removed 3 bases at V and 4 bases at J, with 8 bases between. CDR3 bases: TGTGCCAGCAGCTCCGGACAGAATCAGCCCCAGCATTTT. Translated, it gives CASSSGQNQPQHF.

The chain joins TRBV28 to TRBJ1-5, with 7 bases aligning to TRBD1. CDR3 length: 15 amino acids. CDR1 and CDR2 (germline): MDHEN, SYDVKM. With 6 bases clipped from V and 9 bases from J, the junction kept 14 bases outside the gene matches. The CDR3 DNA reads as TGTGCCAGCAGCTTGGACAGGTTTATATTATCGCCCCAGCATTTT. This sequence encodes CASSLDRFILSPQHF.

This rearrangement joins TRBV28 to TRBJ1-4; 8 bases fit TRBD1. Trimming removed 7 bases from V and 6 bases from J; junction bases left unmatched: 13. Per germline, CDR1 MDHEN and CDR2 SYDVKM. The CDR3 extends over 16 amino acids. The CDR3 here is CASTSNTGGRDEKLFF. The CDR3 nucleotides are TGTGCCAGCACATCCAACACAGGGGGGCGCGATGAAAAACTGTTTTTT.

This clone was observed once. This chain connects TRBV19 to TRBJ1-3, with D possibly being TRBD1 (6 bases). Germline CDR1 is LNHDA and CDR2 is SQIVND (reference sequence). Trimming cost V 10 bases and J 5 bases, with 15 bases left between them. This CDR3 is 13 amino acids long. The CDR3, as DNA: TGTGCCACGTCCGACAGGTTCCGAAACACCATATATTTT. It encodes CATSDRFRNTIYF. The variable domain in full, with the rest retrieved from reference TRBV19 and TRBJ1-3, is DGGITQSPKYLFRKEGQNVTLSCEQNLNHDAMYWYRQDPGQGLRLIYYSQIVNDFQKGDIAEGYSVSREKKESFPLTVTSAQKNPTAFYLCATSDRFRNTIYFGEGSWLTVV.

This chain uses TRBV5-8 with TRBJ1-3, with a tentative D call TRBD1 (6 bases). Trimming removed 6 bases at V and 0 bases at J, with 10 bases between. The germline V gene encodes CDR1 SGHTS and CDR2 YDEGEE. The CDR3 spans 14 residues. The CDR3 sequence: CASNTGFSGNTIYF. CDR3 bases: TGTGCCAGCAACACAGGGTTCTCTGGAAACACCATATATTTT.

This clone was found a few times. The genes are TRBV6-6 and TRBJ2-2; no clear D. With 2 bases removed from V and 1 base from J, the gap between germline ends came to 2 bases. The CDR3 spans 13 residues. The germline V gene encodes CDR1 MNHNY and CDR2 SVGAGI (reference sequence). CDR3 nucleotide sequence: TGTGCCAGCAGTTACCAGAACACCGGGGAGCTGTTTTTT. This translates into CASSYQNTGELFF.

This clone was counted a few times. This chain connects TRBV6-6 to TRBJ1-2, with 9 bases identical to TRBD1. V gave up 8 bases and J gave up 6 bases; unmatched junction bases: 16. Germline V gene data show CDR1 as MNHNY and CDR2 as SVGAGI (reference sequence). This CDR3 has 16 amino acids. The CDR3 spells CASDRGQGRISHGYTF. DNA of the CDR3: TGTGCCAGCGATAGGGGACAGGGTCGGATCTCTCATGGCTACACCTTC.

This chain connects TRBV9 to TRBJ2-3; D is perhaps TRBD2 (6 bases). Deletions cut 2 bases from V and 0 bases from J, with 16 bases between. The CDR3 is 17 residues long. The germline CDR1 and CDR2 sequences are SGDLS and YYNGEE. The DNA for the CDR3 is TGTGCCAGCAGCGTGGCGGGAAAGACAACTAGCACAGATACGCAGTATTTT. The encoded protein is CASSVAGKTTSTDTQYF.

Worth noting for this clone: A junction end diverges from the germline sequence, so it may reflect a read error. This sequence joins TRBV5-6 and TRBJ2-1, with 15 nucleotides matching TRBD2. CDR3 length equals 19 residues. Germline assignment: CDR1 SGHDT and CDR2 YYEEEE. The CDR3 loop reads CTSSTPGLAGGSSYNEQFF. The CDR3 DNA reads TGTACCAGCAGCACTCCGGGACTAGCGGGGGGAAGCTCCTACAATGAGCAGTTCTTC. Together with reference TRBV5-6 and TRBJ2-1, the CDR3 gives the full variable domain: DAGVTQSPTHLIKTRGQQVTLRCSPKSGHDTVSWYQQALGQGPQFIFQYYEEEERQRGNFPDRFSGHQFPNYSSELNVNALLLGDSALYLCTSSTPGLAGGSSYNEQFFGPGTRLTVL.

V is TRBV4-3 and J is TRBJ1-2, with TRBD1 matching over 8 bases. Losses at the gene ends were 0 bases for V and 8 bases for J; bases not matched to a gene: 8. In germline, CDR1 is LGHNA, CDR2 YSLEER. The CDR3 sequence is 15 residues long. The CDR3 DNA is TGCGCCAGCAGCCAAGAAGGGACAGGTTATCGAGGCTACACCTTC. Protein product: CASSQEGTGYRGYTF.

The chain has TRBV2 and TRBJ1-2; 8 nucleotides line up with TRBD1. This CDR3 comprises 15 residues. The ends lost 5 bases at V and 0 bases at J; junction bases unmatched: 5. Germline assignment: CDR1 SNHLY and CDR2 FYNNEI. The CDR3 DNA follows: TGTGCCAGCAGTATCCTGACAGGGGCTAACTATGGCTACACCTTC. This translates into CASSILTGANYGYTF.

J is TRBJ2-7 and V is TRBV7-2; the match to TRBD1 covers 8 bases. This CDR3 has 15 residues. Germline values: CDR1 SGHTA, CDR2 FQGNSA. J gave up 2 bases and V 3 bases, and 6 bases lay outside the gene matches. The CDR3, as DNA: TGTGCCAGCAGCTTTTCTTCAGGGGGCACCTACGAGCAGTACTTC. Protein product: CASSFSSGGTYEQYF.

The chain employs TRBV7-9 and TRBJ1-1; a possible D gene is TRBD1 (6 bases). CDR1 and CDR2 from the germline V gene are SEHNR and FQNEAQ (reference sequence). The CDR3 has 15 residues. Trimming took 8 bases from V and 1 from J, leaving 17 bases between them. CDR3 DNA sequence: TGTGCCAGCTCCAGACCGAAGACAGGGAACACTGAAGCTTTCTTT. It codes for CASSRPKTGNTEAFF.

The table lists this clone with a count of one. The V call is TRBV10-3, the J call TRBJ2-3, with 13 bases identical to TRBD2. The germline gives CDR1 ENHRY, CDR2 SYGVKD. The CDR3 runs 18 residues. With 2 bases clipped from V and 2 bases from J, the junction kept 7 bases outside the gene matches. The CDR3, as DNA: TGTGCCATCAGTGAGCCTGGGACTAGCGGGGCGAACACAGATACGCAGTATTTT. Amino acid sequence: CAISEPGTSGANTDTQYF.

The chain carries TRBV27 and TRBJ2-5; no clear D. This CDR3 is 13 amino acids long. The germline CDR1 and CDR2 sequences are MNHEY and SMNVEV (reference sequence). Trimming removed 5 bases from V and 1 base from J, with 8 bases in between. This CDR3 is CASSLSPQETQYF. CDR3 DNA: TGTGCCAGCAGTCTAAGCCCCCAAGAGACCCAGTACTTC.

The V gene is TRBV28, the J gene TRBJ2-6; the match to TRBD1 covers 10 bases. Germline V gene lookup returns CDR1 MDHEN and CDR2 SYDVKM. The CDR3 sequence is 18 residues long. The J segment lost 0 bases and the V segment lost 4 bases, leaving 6 bases of the junction unmatched. This chain's CDR3 is CASSWSDRGFSGANVLTF. For the CDR3, the DNA is TGTGCCAGCAGTTGGTCGGACAGGGGGTTCTCTGGGGCCAACGTCCTGACTTTC.

This chain connects TRBV29-1 to TRBJ2-5, with 8 bases that match TRBD1. The trim removed 6 bases at V and 5 bases at J, leaving 8 bases unmatched. This CDR3 is 13 amino acids long. Germline-derived CDR1 and CDR2 are SQVTM and ANQGSEA. In DNA form, the CDR3 reads TGCAGCGTCAAGGACAGGGTCAGGGAGACCCAGTACTTC. Protein sequence: CSVKDRVRETQYF. Together with reference TRBV29-1 and TRBJ2-5, the CDR3 gives the full variable domain: SAVISQKPSRDICQRGTSLTIQCQVDSQVTMMFWYRQQPGQSLTLIATANQGSEATYESGFVIDKFPISRPNLTFSTLTVSNMSPEDSSIYLCSVKDRVRETQYFGPGTRLLVL.

The gene calls are TRBV7-2 and TRBJ2-2; 10 positions agree with TRBD2. From germline, CDR1 is SGHTA and CDR2 FQGNSA. The length of the CDR3 is 16 residues. The J segment lost 7 bases and the V segment lost 2 bases, leaving 7 bases of the junction unmatched. The CDR3, as DNA: TGTGCCAGCAGCTTATCCAGCGGGGGGGGATTCGGGGAGCTGTTTTTT. This gives the protein CASSLSSGGGFGELFF.